The 12 T cell receptor beta chains below come from one sample, sequenced in a study of T cells expressing NK-cell markers. TCRdb reworked the 5' RACE reads into one entry per CDR3 protein, no DNA. This repertoire comprises about 460,000 distinct CDR3 sequences; its ten largest clones make up around 1.4%. The specimen sequenced was blood T cells: a sorted CD56 or NKG2C T cell subset, CD4+ or CD8+ T cells, or bulk PBMC T cells (not recorded which). All receptors come from a woman aged 50 to 60 in good health.

The chain uses TRBV12-3 or TRBV12-4 and TRBJ2-1; TCRdb proposes TRBD1, but this gene call is untestable without DNA. The CDR3 has 17 residues. CDR3 sequence: CASSSIAPGQGRNEQFF.

The rearrangement uses TRBV2 and TRBJ1-5; TCRdb proposes TRBD1, but this gene call is untestable without DNA. This CDR3 comprises 14 residues. Germline V gene data show CDR1 as SNHLY and CDR2 as FYNNEI. The CDR3 protein is CASSQGQLSQPQHF. Full variable domain (missing parts from reference TRBV2 and TRBJ1-5): EPEVTQTPSHQVTQMGQEVILRCVPISNHLYFYWYRQILGQKVEFLVSFYNNEISEKSEIFDDQFSVERPDGSNFTLKIRSTKLEDSAMYFCASSQGQLSQPQHFGDGTRLSIL.

V gene TRBV24-1 combines with J gene TRBJ2-1; there is no DNA to check the TCRdb D call of TRBD1. CDR1 and CDR2 (germline): KGHDR, SFDVKD. CDR3 size: 12 residues. This chain's CDR3 is CATSQGVREQFF.

V gene TRBV6-1 combines with J gene TRBJ1-1. Germline V gene lookup returns CDR1 MNHNS and CDR2 SASEGT. This CDR3 spans 14 amino acids. The CDR3 protein is CASSETNNPVRAFF.

This chain joins TRBV2 and TRBJ2-7; TCRdb names TRBD2, which stays unverified in the absence of DNA. Germline V gene lookup returns CDR1 SNHLY and CDR2 FYNNEI. The CDR3 has 14 residues. CDR3 sequence reads: CASSGGLGGVEQYF.

The CDR3 sequence: CAISEGPGSHQPQHF. The genes are TRBV10-3 and TRBJ1-5; lacking DNA, the TRBD1 call made by TCRdb goes unchecked. This CDR3 contains 15 residues. CDR1 is ENHRY and CDR2 is SYGVKD in the germline V gene.

This rearrangement joins TRBV5-1 to TRBJ2-3; TCRdb's assignment of TRBD2 cannot be checked, as there is no DNA. This CDR3 has 14 residues. The germline V gene has CDR1 SGHRS and CDR2 YFSETQ. The CDR3 loop reads CASSLIQGGDTQYF.

The J gene is TRBJ2-3, the V gene TRBV6-1; the D call of TRBD1 rests on TCRdb alone, since no DNA is present to check it. This CDR3 has 13 residues. Looked up from germline, CDR1 is MNHNS and CDR2 is SASEGT. Here the CDR3 reads CASNGGLADTQYF.

This CDR3 is CASGLGYYEQYF. The chain combines TRBV12-5 with TRBJ2-7. CDR3 length: 12 amino acids. Germline-derived CDR1 and CDR2 are LGHNT and FRNRAP.

The chain's CDR3 is CASSEQTGGVETQYF. This chain joins TRBV5-1 and TRBJ2-5; TCRdb selects TRBD1, and the lack of DNA leaves this call unchecked. This CDR3 has 15 amino acids. The germline V gene has CDR1 SGHRS and CDR2 YFSETQ.

Here the CDR3 reads CASSQTGFSSTDTQYF. V is TRBV6-5 and J is TRBJ2-3; checking the TCRdb D call of TRBD1 is not possible without DNA. Per the germline V gene, CDR1 is MNHEY and CDR2 is SVGAGI. This CDR3 has 16 amino acids.

This chain links TRBV7-9 with TRBJ2-4; TCRdb selects TRBD1, and the lack of DNA leaves this call unchecked. The CDR3 is 14 amino acids. In germline, CDR1 is SEHNR, CDR2 FQNEAQ (reference sequence). The chain's CDR3 is CASSLEGQGGIQYF.